This T cell receptor (beta chain) was profiled in a study of cytomegalovirus exposure and HLA in healthy donors. This CDR3 is 13 amino acids long. V was clipped by 6 bases and J by 2 bases, with 7 bases between them. Germline V gene sequence: CDR1 MNHEY, CDR2 SMNVEV (reference sequence). In regard to this clone: The antigen is unknown.

Use of 60 Vbeta and 13 Jbeta primers characterized the PCR. Sequencing used immunoSEQ multiplex PCR; TCRdb keeps in-frame clones, though not all of them. Seen here are roughly 120,000 clones, 80% observed once, and the top ten hold 2% to 3%. Regarding the study as a whole: Cytomegalovirus-associated status was assigned to about 150 TCR beta chains. One later analysis reportedly identified an Asian-associated ancestry cluster that showed fewer N-insertions than the roughly 600-donor mean.

The sequence derives from a man aged 30-40 years in good health and CMV-seronegative. What was sequenced was PBMCs. The chain joins TRBV27 to TRBJ2-2; tentatively, D is TRBD2 (5 bases). The CDR3 DNA is TGTGCCAGCAGCTGGACTAACACCGGGGAGCTGTTTTTT. Translation: CASSWTNTGELFF.